What follows describes a single T cell receptor (beta chain). Its antigen is still unknown. This PCR relied on a set of 60 Vbeta primers and 13 Jbeta primers. The protocol was immunoSEQ multiplex PCR, while the TCRdb copy is restricted to in-frame clones and leaves out a portion. The sample holds about 160,000 clones; around 79% are singletons and the top ten take 3.5% to 5.5%. The CDR3 has 16 residues. The trim removed 6 bases at V and 5 bases at J, leaving 10 bases unmatched. Germline V gene data show CDR1 as SGHTA and CDR2 as FQGTGA. The data were taken from a study of cytomegalovirus exposure and HLA in healthy donors. Nominal health characterized the donors when sampled, though unrecorded immune exposures were likely. Regarding the study as a whole: Reports showed the classifier diagnosing cytomegalovirus status with high specificity and sensitivity.

The receptor was isolated from a man between 35 and 55 years old in good health and CMV-seronegative. Source material: PBMCs. The chain joins TRBV7-3 to TRBJ2-2, with 9 bases identical to TRBD2. The CDR3: CASSYFGTSLTGELFF. In DNA, the CDR3 is TGTGCCAGCAGTTATTTCGGGACTAGCTTAACCGGGGAGCTGTTTTTT.